The T cell receptor beta chain described here comes from a study of blood T cell repertoires in COVID-19. Overall study: The cDNA or gDNA used as material had been derived from T cells, B-cell-depleted T cells, or PBMCs.

Sequenced by immunoSEQ multiplex PCR; TCRdb stores in-frame clones only, minus some. The sample shows 250,000 or so clones, 80% to 90% of them seen only once. The CDR3 contains 17 residues. CDR1 and CDR2 from the germline V gene are SGHRS and YFSETQ. Losses at the gene ends were 4 bases for V and 1 base for J; bases not matched to a gene: 7. The chain joins TRBV5-1 to TRBJ2-3; 12 nucleotides match TRBD2. This clonotype originated in a woman between 25 and 40 years old with acute COVID-19. Specimen: PBMCs or T cells enriched from blood (not recorded which). The CDR3 loop is CASSLAGGPSGTDTQYF. For the CDR3, the DNA is TGCGCCAGCAGCCTAGCGGGAGGGCCCTCAGGCACAGATACGCAGTATTTT.